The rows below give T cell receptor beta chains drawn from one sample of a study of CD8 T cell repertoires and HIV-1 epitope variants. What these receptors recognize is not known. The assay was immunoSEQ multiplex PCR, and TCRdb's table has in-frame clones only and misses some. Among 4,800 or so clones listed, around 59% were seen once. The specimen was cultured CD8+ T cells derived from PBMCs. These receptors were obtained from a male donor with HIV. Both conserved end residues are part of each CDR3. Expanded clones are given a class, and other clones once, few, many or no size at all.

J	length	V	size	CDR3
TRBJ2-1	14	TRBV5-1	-	CASSLSTSYNEQFF
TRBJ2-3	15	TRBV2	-	CASSELAGETDTQYF
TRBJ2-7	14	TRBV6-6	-	CASSYTGGEYEQYF
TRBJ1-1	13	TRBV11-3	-	CASSDSVGTEAFF
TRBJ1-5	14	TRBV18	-	CASSSTGPNQPQHF
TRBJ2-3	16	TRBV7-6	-	CASSLDSGREADTQYF
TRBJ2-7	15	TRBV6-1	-	CASSEGGAAGYEQYF
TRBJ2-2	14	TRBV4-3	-	CASQMGWNTGELFF
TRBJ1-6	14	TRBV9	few	CASSVGSYNSPLHF
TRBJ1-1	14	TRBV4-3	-	CASSQDPKNTEAFF
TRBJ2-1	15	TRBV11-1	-	CASSLAGQSYNEQFF
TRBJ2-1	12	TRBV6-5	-	CASSLGGGGQFF
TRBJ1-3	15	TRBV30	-	CASPGTARDRNTIYF
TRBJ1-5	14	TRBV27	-	CASSLRGDNQPQHF
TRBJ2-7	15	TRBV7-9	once	CASSSTGEGDYEQYF
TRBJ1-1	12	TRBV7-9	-	CVGQFMNTEAFF
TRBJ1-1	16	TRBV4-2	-	CASSQDRTGYDTEAFF